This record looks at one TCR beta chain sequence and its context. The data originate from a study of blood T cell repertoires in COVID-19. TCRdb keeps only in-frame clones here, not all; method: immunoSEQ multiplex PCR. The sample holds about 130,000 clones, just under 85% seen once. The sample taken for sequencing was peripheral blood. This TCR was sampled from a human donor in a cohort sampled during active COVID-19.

In nucleotides, the CDR3 is TGTGCCAGTAGTACGGGACAGGGAACAGATACGCAGTATTTT. This translates into CASSTGQGTDTQYF. The chain is built from TRBV19 and TRBJ2-3, with 9 bases identical to TRBD1. V trimming: 4 bases; J trimming: 3 bases; junction bases outside the gene matches: 2. The germline CDR1 and CDR2 sequences are LNHDA and SQIVND (reference sequence). This CDR3 comprises 14 residues.